The 25 T cell receptor beta chains in this list originate from one sample, sequenced in a study of cytomegalovirus exposure and HLA in healthy donors. Some clones are missing from TCRdb's copy, which holds only in-frame ones; the method was immunoSEQ multiplex PCR. The sample lists a few hundred thousand clones, about 86% seen once, with over 0.95% in the top ten. Sequenced sample: PBMCs. The receptor set was obtained from a woman between 18 and 29 years old in good health and CMV-seronegative.

This chain links TRBV27 with TRBJ1-4; 7 bases fit TRBD1. V gave up 3 bases and J gave up 5 bases; unmatched junction bases: 6. In germline, CDR1 is MNHEY, CDR2 SMNVEV (reference sequence). There are 15 residues in the CDR3. As DNA, the CDR3 is TGTGCCAGCAGTTTCATAGGGGGCGGGAATGAAAAACTGTTTTTT. This codes for CASSFIGGGNEKLFF.

The chain carries TRBV5-4 and TRBJ2-7; D is unresolved. Germline V gene lookup returns CDR1 SGHNT and CDR2 YYREEE (reference sequence). The CDR3 has 12 amino acids. Trimming cost V 2 bases and J 3 bases, with 6 bases left between them. The CDR3 coding sequence is TGTGCCAGCAGCTTTTTAGACTACGAGCAGTACTTC. This encodes CASSFLDYEQYF.

This clone was seen a handful of times. The chain joins TRBV23-1 to TRBJ1-2, with D possibly matching TRBD1 (6 bases). TRBV23-1 is labeled an ORF, and its function is uncertain. The ends were cut back, 2 bases at V and 3 bases at J, with 16 bases in the middle. This CDR3 has 16 residues. The CDR3 nucleotides are TGCGCCAGCAGTCAAGAGGGCAGGGGCGAGGACTATGGCTACACCTTC. This translates into CASSQEGRGEDYGYTF.

The V call is TRBV27, the J call TRBJ2-1; 8 nucleotides agree with TRBD1. Looked up from germline, CDR1 is MNHEY and CDR2 is SMNVEV (reference sequence). The trim removed 2 bases at V and 9 bases at J, leaving 3 bases unmatched. There are 13 residues in the CDR3. The CDR3 spells CASSLGGQGEQFF. Written as DNA, the CDR3 is TGTGCCAGCAGTTTAGGAGGACAGGGTGAGCAGTTCTTC.

This chain's CDR3 is CASSLARGNEQFF. Written as DNA, the CDR3 is TGTGCCAGCAGCTTAGCGAGAGGCAATGAGCAGTTCTTC. The gene calls are TRBV11-3 and TRBJ2-1; no definite D call. The CDR3 extends over 13 amino acids. Germline V CDR1 and CDR2: SGHNT, YENEEA. Trimming removed 1 base at V and 6 bases at J, with 7 bases between.

This clone was seen once. The rearrangement uses TRBV30 and TRBJ2-2, with D possibly being TRBD2 (5 bases). The CDR3 is 13 residues long. Per the germline V gene, CDR1 is GTSNPN and CDR2 is SVGIG (reference sequence). V lost 2 bases, J lost 6 bases, and 10 bases lay in between. The CDR3 coding sequence is TGTGCCTGGAGTTTCTCCGGGGCCGGGGAGCTGTTTTTT. Its protein product is CAWSFSGAGELFF.

The V and J genes are TRBV20-1 and TRBJ2-7; D may be TRBD1 (5 bases). CDR3 length: 10 amino acids. V lost 5 bases, J lost 5 bases, and 7 bases lay in between. Germline V gene lookup returns CDR1 DFQATT and CDR2 SNEGSKA (reference sequence). This chain's CDR3 is CSACRDEQYF. In DNA, the CDR3 is TGCAGTGCTTGCAGGGACGAGCAGTACTTC.

This clone occurred a few times. The chain carries TRBV21-1 and TRBJ2-1; TRBD1, the table's D call, was not compared with the DNA. TRBV21-1 is flagged as a pseudogene. The CDR3 contains 16 residues. CDR3 residues: CASSEPGTDHFNEQFF. The CDR3 DNA follows: TGTGCCAGCAGTGAACCCGGGACAGATCACTTCAATGAGCAGTTCTTC.

In this sample, this clone turned up once. The V and J genes are TRBV13 and TRBJ2-5; D perhaps matches TRBD1 (5 bases). The CDR3 contains 14 residues. The V end was cut by 2 bases, the J end by 1 base, with 8 bases between. Germline CDR1 is PRHDT and CDR2 is FYEKMQ (reference sequence). The CDR3 region is CASSLPQAQETQYF. In DNA, the CDR3 is TGTGCCAGCAGCTTACCACAGGCCCAAGAGACCCAGTACTTC.

The chain employs TRBV5-8 and TRBJ2-7, with D unresolved. The CDR3 is made up of 13 amino acids. Germline lookup yields CDR1 SGHTS and CDR2 YDEGEE. Deletions cut 4 bases from V and 3 bases from J, with 11 bases between. The CDR3 DNA follows: TGTGCCAGCAGCCAAACGACATACTACGAGCAGTACTTC. It is translated as CASSQTTYYEQYF.

The rearrangement links TRBV28 to TRBJ1-2, with D possibly TRBD1 on 6 matching bases. V was pared by 4 bases and J by 2 bases, with 14 bases between. Germline lookup yields CDR1 MDHEN and CDR2 SYDVKM. The CDR3 spans 15 residues. The CDR3 here is CASSSRAQGNYGYTF. CDR3 DNA sequence: TGTGCCAGCAGTTCCCGGGCCCAGGGGAACTATGGCTACACCTTC.

CDR3 in DNA: TGTGCCATCAGTGGGGCCCCTAGGAGCGGGGATAGCACAGATACGCAGTATTTT. This translates into CAISGAPRSGDSTDTQYF. This sequence joins TRBV10-3 and TRBJ2-3; 7 nucleotides line up with TRBD2. Germline CDR1 and CDR2: ENHRY and SYGVKD. This CDR3 is built from 18 residues. With V trimmed by 4 bases and J by 0 bases, 13 bases remained unmatched.

The chain employs TRBV7-3 and TRBJ2-1, with TRBD2 identical over 15 bases. The ends lost 5 bases at V and 9 bases at J; junction bases unmatched: 8. The CDR3 has 16 amino acids. Germline assignment: CDR1 SGHTA and CDR2 FQGTGA. CDR3 bases: TGTGCCAGCAGCCCCGGACTAGCGGGGGGGCATAGTGAGCAGTTCTTC. Translated, it gives CASSPGLAGGHSEQFF.

J is TRBJ1-2 and V is TRBV5-1, with TRBD1 as a possible D gene (5 bases). The CDR3 totals 13 residues. V was cut by 4 bases and J by 6 bases, with 13 bases left in between. Germline CDR1 and CDR2: SGHRS and YFSETQ. The CDR3 loop reads CASSPGLRNGYTF. The CDR3 DNA reads as TGCGCCAGCAGCCCGGGACTGCGCAATGGCTACACCTTC. The entire variable domain, with the rest obtained from reference TRBV5-1 and TRBJ1-2, is as follows: KAGVTQTPRYLIKTRGQQVTLSCSPISGHRSVSWYQQTPGQGLQFLFEYFSETQRNKGNFPGRFSGRQFSNSRSEMNVSTLELGDSALYLCASSPGLRNGYTFGSGTRLTVV.

This clone was seen a single time. V gene TRBV9 combines with J gene TRBJ1-2, with 7 bases fitting TRBD1. In germline, CDR1 is SGDLS, CDR2 YYNGEE. The CDR3 runs 15 residues. V gave up 0 bases and J gave up 5 bases; unmatched junction bases: 7. CDR3 sequence (DNA): TGTGCCAGCAGCGTAGGACAGGGAGTAGTTTATGGCTACACCTTC. This encodes CASSVGQGVVYGYTF.

In this sample, this clone turned up once. The chain links TRBV5-3 to TRBJ1-2; 7 positions match TRBD1. TRBV5-3 is placed among ORFs of uncertain function. After removal of 3 bases from V and 8 bases from J, the junction contained 10 bases not matched to a gene. The CDR3 covers 14 residues. This chain's CDR3 is CARSSLIGTEGYTF. The CDR3 nucleotides are TGTGCCAGAAGCTCTCTGATCGGGACAGAAGGCTACACCTTC.

The V call is TRBV5-8, the J call TRBJ2-7; D call uncertain. Trimming took off 1 base at V and 7 bases at J, with 3 bases between the two ends. Germline CDR1 is SGHTS and CDR2 is YDEGEE. The CDR3 covers 10 residues. CDR3 sequence reads: CASSLYEQYF. CDR3 nucleotides: TGTGCCAGCAGCTTGTATGAGCAGTACTTC.

This rearrangement joins TRBV7-3 to TRBJ1-5; D remains unclear. The ends were cut back, 1 base at V and 10 bases at J, with 11 bases in the middle. CDR1 is SGHTA, CDR2 FQGTGA, per germline. This CDR3 is 13 amino acids long. The CDR3 region is CASSLMEGRPQHF. The CDR3 DNA reads as TGTGCCAGCAGCTTAATGGAGGGTCGTCCCCAGCATTTT.

The J gene is TRBJ1-2, the V gene TRBV4-1, with D possibly being TRBD1 (5 bases). CDR3 length: 14 amino acids. V gave up 4 bases and J gave up 2 bases, with 11 bases separating them. Germline CDR1 and CDR2: MGHRA and YSYEKL. CDR3 in amino acids: CASSPGKGNYGYTF. CDR3 in DNA: TGCGCCAGCAGCCCAGGGAAGGGAAACTATGGCTACACCTTC.

CDR3 protein: CASSVVGTGGINEQFF. The DNA for the CDR3 is TGTGCCAGCAGCGTAGTGGGGACAGGGGGGATCAATGAGCAGTTCTTC. The chain is built from TRBV9 and TRBJ2-1; 11 nucleotides match TRBD1. The J segment lost 6 bases and the V segment lost 0 bases, leaving 5 bases of the junction unmatched. Germline V gene data show CDR1 as SGDLS and CDR2 as YYNGEE. The CDR3 sequence is 16 residues long.

V is TRBV6-5 and J is TRBJ2-1, with unresolved D. Trimming cost V 0 bases and J 6 bases, with 3 bases left between them. The CDR3 consists of 12 residues. The germline V gene has CDR1 MNHEY and CDR2 SVGAGI. This chain's CDR3 is CASSYSGNEQFF. The CDR3 nucleotides are TGTGCCAGCAGTTACTCCGGCAATGAGCAGTTCTTC.

V gene TRBV30 combines with J gene TRBJ1-2; TRBD1 matches 7 bases. Germline assignment: CDR1 GTSNPN and CDR2 SVGIG (reference sequence). There are 15 residues in the CDR3. The V segment lost 0 bases and the J segment 3 bases; nucleotides outside the gene matches: 7. CDR3 sequence (DNA): TGTGCCTGGAGTGTACTCAGGGGGGTGGACTATGGCTACACCTTC. Residues: CAWSVLRGVDYGYTF.

V is TRBV9 and J is TRBJ2-1; 9 bases map to TRBD2. The CDR3 is made up of 15 amino acids. V was pared by 0 bases and J by 7 bases, with 5 bases of the junction left unmatched. The germline V gene has CDR1 SGDLS and CDR2 YYNGEE. Here the CDR3 reads CASSVVGREGNEQFF. In DNA, the CDR3 is TGTGCCAGCAGCGTAGTGGGGCGGGAGGGGAATGAGCAGTTCTTC.

This chain uses TRBV9 with TRBJ1-1; no clear D gene. The germline V and J ends were trimmed by 1 base and 1 base, with 5 bases remaining between them. Germline V gene data show CDR1 as SGDLS and CDR2 as YYNGEE. This CDR3 comprises 13 residues. CDR3 in amino acids: CASSVIGNTEAFF. The CDR3 DNA reads as TGTGCCAGCAGCGTAATCGGGAACACTGAAGCTTTCTTT.

The chain carries TRBV29-1 and TRBJ2-2; 7 nucleotides match TRBD2. V trimming: 7 bases; J trimming: 5 bases; junction bases outside the gene matches: 7. The CDR3 totals 13 residues. Germline CDR1 and CDR2: SQVTM and ANQGSEA. In nucleotides, the CDR3 is TGCAGCGGCCAATTGGGGGGGACCGGGGAGCTGTTTTTT. Residues: CSGQLGGTGELFF.